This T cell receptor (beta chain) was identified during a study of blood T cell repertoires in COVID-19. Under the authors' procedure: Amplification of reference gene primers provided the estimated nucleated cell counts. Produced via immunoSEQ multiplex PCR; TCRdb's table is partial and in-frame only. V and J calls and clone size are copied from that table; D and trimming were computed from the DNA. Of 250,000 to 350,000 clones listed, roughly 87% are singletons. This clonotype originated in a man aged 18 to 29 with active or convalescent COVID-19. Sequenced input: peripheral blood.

CDR3 residues: CASSLGKPRYEQYF. Here the CDR3 DNA reads TGTGCCAGCAGCTTGGGAAAGCCTCGCTACGAGCAGTACTTC. The rearrangement links TRBV5-6 to TRBJ2-7; D gene unclear. The CDR3 length is 14 residues. Germline lookup yields CDR1 SGHDT and CDR2 YYEEEE. Trimming stripped 0 bases from V and 3 bases from J, with 10 bases between.